This T cell receptor beta chain is from a study of T cell responses to AZD1222 COVID-19 vaccine. Study results and caveats: Regions left unmutated in variants are reportedly the target of nearly half of spike-specific TCRs. The breadth and depth of Spike-specific TCRs increased once two AZD1222 doses had been given.

This table comes from immunoSEQ multiplex PCR, and its TCRdb copy is limited to in-frame clones, with some not included. The sample consists of about 260,000 clones, approximately 95% of them appearing once. Trimming pared 0 bases from V and 0 bases from J, leaving 7 bases between. CDR3 length: 15 residues. In germline, CDR1 is SGHDT, CDR2 YYEEEE. Points on this clone: The target antigen is unknown.

The sample was peripheral blood, taken on day 0 of AZD1222 vaccination. This TCR derives from an adult in good health. The J gene is TRBJ1-3, the V gene TRBV5-6, with unresolved D. CDR3 nucleotides: TGTGCCAGCAGCTTGGGGTGGAGCTCTGGAAACACCATATATTTT. It translates to CASSLGWSSGNTIYF. The full variable domain, its missing parts supplied by reference TRBV5-6 and TRBJ1-3, is DAGVTQSPTHLIKTRGQQVTLRCSPKSGHDTVSWYQQALGQGPQFIFQYYEEEERQRGNFPDRFSGHQFPNYSSELNVNALLLGDSALYLCASSLGWSSGNTIYFGEGSWLTVV.